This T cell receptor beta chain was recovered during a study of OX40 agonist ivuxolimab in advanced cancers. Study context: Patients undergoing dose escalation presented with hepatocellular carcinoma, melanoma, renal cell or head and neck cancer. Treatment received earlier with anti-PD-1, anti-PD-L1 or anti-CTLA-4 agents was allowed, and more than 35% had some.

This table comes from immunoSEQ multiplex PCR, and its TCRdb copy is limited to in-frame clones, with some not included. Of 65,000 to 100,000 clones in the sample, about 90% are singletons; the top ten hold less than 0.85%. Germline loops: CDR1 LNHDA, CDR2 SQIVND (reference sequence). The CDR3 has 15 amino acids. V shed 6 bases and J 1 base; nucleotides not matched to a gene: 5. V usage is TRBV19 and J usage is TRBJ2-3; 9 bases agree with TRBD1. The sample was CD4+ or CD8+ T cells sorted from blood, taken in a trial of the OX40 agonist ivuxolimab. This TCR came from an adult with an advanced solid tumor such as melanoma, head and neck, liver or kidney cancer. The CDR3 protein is CASSQTGGRTDTQYF. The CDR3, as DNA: TGTGCCAGTAGCCAAACAGGGGGCCGCACAGATACGCAGTATTTT.